This entry lists 25 T cell receptor beta chains sequenced from one sample in a study of blood T cells in healthy people across ages. A second PCR of roughly 7 to 11 cycles used a sample-barcoded 5' primer and a J-beta primer mix. In TCRdb, the 5' RACE reads were re-called with MiXCR into one record per CDR3 protein. The data contain around 1.1 million distinct CDR3 sequences, more than 30% of them singletons. Sample: blood. Every receptor here comes from a man aged 18-30 years in good health.

The chain joins TRBV10-3 to TRBJ1-1; no clear D gene. This CDR3 spans 12 amino acids. The germline V gene has CDR1 ENHRY and CDR2 SYGVKD. V lost 3 bases to trimming and J lost 10 bases, with 12 bases between them. Here the CDR3 DNA reads TGTGCCATCAGTGATTCTGCCAACCGAGCTTTCTTT. This encodes CAISDSANRAFF.

In its sample, this clonotype was seen many times. The chain carries TRBV29-1 and TRBJ1-2; D is uncertain. CDR1 SQVTM and CDR2 ANQGSEA come from the germline V gene. This CDR3 is built from 13 residues. Between the trimmed V and J ends, which lost 0 bases and 7 bases, there was a span of 12 bases. CDR3 sequence reads: CSVEDGSLGGYTF. CDR3 nucleotides: TGCAGCGTTGAAGATGGCAGCCTGGGTGGCTACACCTTC.

The chain employs TRBV6-2 or TRBV6-3 and TRBJ2-5; D is ambiguous. CDR1 is MNHEY, CDR2 SVGEGT, per germline. Trimming took off 6 bases at V and 1 base at J, with 12 bases between the two ends. The CDR3 is 14 residues long. The CDR3 loop is CASSPAGSQETQYF. In DNA form, the CDR3 reads TGTGCCAGCAGCCCGGCCGGGTCCCAAGAGACCCAGTACTTC.

This clonotype was counted between two and nine times. This chain connects TRBV2 to TRBJ1-1; 7 bases fit TRBD1. J was trimmed by 6 bases and V by 6 bases; bases with no gene match: 7. This CDR3 is built from 13 residues. CDR1 SNHLY and CDR2 FYNNEI come from the germline V gene. CDR3 coding DNA: TGTGCCAGCAGGGAGGGGGCACTTTCTGAAGCTTTCTTT. This sequence encodes CASREGALSEAFF.

J is TRBJ1-6 and V is TRBV28, with D possibly being TRBD1 (6 bases). There are 13 residues in the CDR3. The germline gives CDR1 MDHEN, CDR2 SYDVKM. V lost 8 bases and J lost 6, with 11 bases in between. The CDR3 DNA is TGTGCCAGCCGTCGGGGGGCTAATTCACCCCTCCACTTT. It specifies CASRRGANSPLHF.

This sequence joins TRBV4-3 and TRBJ1-2, with 10 bases aligning to TRBD1. The germline gives CDR1 LGHNA, CDR2 YSLEER. V gave up 0 bases and J gave up 2 bases; unmatched junction bases: 9. CDR3 size: 18 residues. CDR3 sequence (DNA): TGCGCCAGCAGCCAAGATACGGCCGGGACAGGGGCGAACTATGGCTACACCTTC. Its protein is CASSQDTAGTGANYGYTF.

The J gene is TRBJ1-1, the V gene TRBV6-5, with D hard to call. CDR3 length: 13 amino acids. Trimming removed 6 bases at V and 4 bases at J, with 12 bases between. Per the germline V gene, CDR1 is MNHEY and CDR2 is SVGAGI. The CDR3: CASRRGRGTEAFF. Written as DNA, the CDR3 is TGTGCCAGCAGGAGAGGCAGAGGCACTGAAGCTTTCTTT.

This clonotype was seen more than once but under ten times. The chain has TRBV4-3 and TRBJ2-3; 8 nucleotides match TRBD2. With V trimmed by 0 bases and J by 7 bases, 9 bases remained unmatched. Per the germline V gene, CDR1 is LGHNA and CDR2 is YSLEER. CDR3 length equals 16 residues. The CDR3 sequence is CASSQDSAGGRYTQYF. CDR3 DNA: TGCGCCAGCAGCCAAGATTCGGCGGGGGGCAGGTATACGCAGTATTTT.

The chain carries TRBV2 and TRBJ2-7; a weak D match, TRBD1 (6 bases). The germline V gene encodes CDR1 SNHLY and CDR2 FYNNEI. The CDR3 is 13 residues long. Deletions cut 9 bases from V and 6 bases from J, with 18 bases between. The CDR3 region is CASTGTRGSEQYF. The CDR3 coding sequence is TGTGCCAGTACCGGGACAAGAGGATCCGAGCAGTACTTC.

This clonotype was seen more than once but under ten times. The rearrangement joins TRBV7-9 to TRBJ1-2; D is uncertain. Germline V gene data show CDR1 as SEHNR and CDR2 as FQNEAQ (reference sequence). The V end was cut by 1 base, the J end by 6 bases, with 15 bases between. The CDR3 totals 15 residues. CDR3 amino acids: CASSLEPRSLDGYTF. CDR3 coding DNA: TGTGCCAGCAGCTTAGAACCCAGGTCCTTAGATGGCTACACCTTC. Filled out from reference TRBV7-9 and TRBJ1-2, the complete variable domain reads DTGVSQNPRHKITKRGQNVTFRCDPISEHNRLYWYRQTLGQGPEFLTYFQNEAQLEKSRLLSDRFSAERPKGSFSTLEIQRTEQGDSAMYLCASSLEPRSLDGYTFGSGTRLTVV.

The chain couples TRBV20-1 to TRBJ2-5; 9 bases are a match to TRBD2. CDR1 and CDR2 from the germline V gene are DFQATT and SNEGSKA (reference sequence). After removal of 4 bases from V and 11 bases from J, the junction contained 17 bases not matched to a gene. The CDR3 is 15 residues long. The CDR3 DNA reads TGCAGTGCTACCGCGGGACTAGCAGGGGCTCGTGAGCAGTACTTC. Translating gives CSATAGLAGAREQYF.

This sequence joins TRBV7-2 and TRBJ1-1; perhaps TRBD1 as D (5 bases). Germline lookup yields CDR1 SGHTA and CDR2 FQGNSA. The CDR3 extends over 13 amino acids. The V gene lost 3 bases and the J gene lost 6 bases, with 11 bases spanning the gap. The CDR3: CASSLGRDSEAFF. The CDR3 DNA is TGTGCCAGCAGCTTGGGCAGGGACTCTGAAGCTTTCTTT.

This clonotype was found a few times. The CDR3 protein is CSAIHEEGDSYEQYF. The CDR3 coding sequence is TGCAGTGCTATCCACGAGGAAGGGGACTCCTACGAGCAGTACTTC. The chain has TRBV20-1 and TRBJ2-7, with D tentatively TRBD1 (5 bases). The V gene's germline CDR1 is DFQATT and CDR2 SNEGSKA (reference sequence). The CDR3 is made up of 15 amino acids. The V end was cut by 4 bases, the J end by 0 bases, with 16 bases between.

This chain connects TRBV14 to TRBJ2-3; no definite D call. The CDR3 has 16 amino acids. Deletions cut 2 bases from V and 4 bases from J, with 16 bases between. Germline V gene lookup returns CDR1 SGHDN and CDR2 FVKESK. The CDR3 sequence: CASSQLAGIEADTQYF. In DNA, the CDR3 is TGTGCCAGCAGCCAACTGGCTGGGATAGAGGCAGATACGCAGTATTTT.

J is TRBJ2-5 and V is TRBV4-3; possibly TRBD1 for D (6 bases). With 1 base removed from V and 11 bases from J, the gap between germline ends came to 17 bases. This CDR3 has 14 amino acids. The germline V gene encodes CDR1 LGHNA and CDR2 YSLEER. The CDR3 nucleotides are TGCGCCAGCAGCCAAGGTGGGACACCGGAGGTTCAGTACTTC. This encodes CASSQGGTPEVQYF.

V is TRBV3-1 and J is TRBJ1-1; unclear D gene. This CDR3 is built from 14 residues. Germline V CDR1 and CDR2: LGHDT, YNNKEL (reference sequence). Trimming took 2 bases from V and 6 from J, leaving 13 bases between them. The CDR3 nucleotides are TGTGCCAGCAGCCAACCGCAGGTTGCGGCTGAAGCTTTCTTT. Its protein product is CASSQPQVAAEAFF.

CDR3 sequence (DNA): TGCGCCAGCAGGTGGGAACGGGGGGCATTGGGCAATGAGCAGTTCTTC. This translates into CASRWERGALGNEQFF. The chain uses TRBV5-1 and TRBJ2-1; D perhaps matches TRBD2 (7 bases). Trimming pared 5 bases from V and 6 bases from J, leaving 21 bases between. CDR3 length: 16 amino acids. CDR1 is SGHRS, CDR2 YFSETQ, per germline.

This clonotype was seen more than once but under ten times. The chain employs TRBV6-5 and TRBJ2-1; tentative D call: TRBD1 (5 bases). This CDR3 spans 17 amino acids. Trimming took off 6 bases at V and 0 bases at J, with 18 bases between the two ends. The germline V gene encodes CDR1 MNHEY and CDR2 SVGAGI. The CDR3 DNA reads as TGTGCCAGCAGCCCCGCCCCAGACAGTTTCTCCTACAATGAGCAGTTCTTC. It encodes CASSPAPDSFSYNEQFF.

This chain uses TRBV21-1 with TRBJ2-7; no DNA check was done on the table's D call, TRBD2. TRBV21-1 counts as a pseudogene. The CDR3 has 14 residues. Here the CDR3 DNA reads TGTGCCACCGCCGCGGGGTGGAATTCCTACGAGCAGTACTTC. It encodes CATAAGWNSYEQYF.

V usage is TRBV6-2 or TRBV6-3 and J usage is TRBJ2-3, with TRBD2 matching over 10 bases. Germline V lookup: CDR1 MNHEY, CDR2 SVGEGT. CDR3 length: 15 amino acids. Unmatched junction bases numbered 7, after V lost 6 bases and J lost 4 bases. The CDR3 region is CASRAGGPVADTQYF. The CDR3 bases are TGTGCCAGCAGAGCGGGGGGGCCGGTCGCAGATACGCAGTATTTT.

This chain connects TRBV20-1 to TRBJ1-1; D ambiguous. The ends were cut back, 3 bases at V and 0 bases at J, with 5 bases in the middle. Germline V gene sequence: CDR1 DFQATT, CDR2 SNEGSKA (reference sequence). There are 12 residues in the CDR3. DNA for the CDR3: TGCAGTGCTAGGGAAATGAACACTGAAGCTTTCTTT. This sequence encodes CSAREMNTEAFF.

The V call is TRBV12-3 or TRBV12-4, the J call TRBJ1-2; tentatively, D is TRBD1 (5 bases). V gave up 2 bases and J gave up 6 bases, with 16 bases separating them. This CDR3 contains 15 residues. CDR3 region: CASSLRGGKGNGYTF. The CDR3 coding sequence is TGTGCCAGCAGTTTAAGGGGTGGAAAAGGGAATGGCTACACCTTC.

In its sample, this clonotype was seen a few times. V usage is TRBV7-2 and J usage is TRBJ2-7, with TRBD1 as a possible D gene (5 bases). The V end was cut by 3 bases, the J end by 0 bases, with 9 bases between. CDR1 SGHTA and CDR2 FQGNSA come from the germline V gene. CDR3 size: 14 residues. Here the CDR3 reads CASSFDSSSYEQYF. The CDR3, as DNA: TGTGCCAGCAGCTTTGACAGCAGCTCCTACGAGCAGTACTTC.

J is TRBJ1-1 and V is TRBV12-3 or TRBV12-4, with 7 positions matching TRBD1. Unmatched junction bases numbered 14, after V lost 4 bases and J lost 0 bases. The CDR3 length is 18 residues. The CDR3 DNA follows: TGTGCCAGCAGTTACCCTCAAAGGGACAGACCTATGAACACTGAAGCTTTCTTT. Its translation is CASSYPQRDRPMNTEAFF.

The V and J genes are TRBV28 and TRBJ2-1; no definite D call. This CDR3 is 15 amino acids long. The V and J ends lost 4 bases and 7 bases respectively, with 17 bases between them. From germline, CDR1 is MDHEN and CDR2 SYDVKM. The CDR3, as DNA: TGTGCCAGCAGTTCGCCCCCCTATGGGATTAATGAGCAGTTCTTC. Its protein is CASSSPPYGINEQFF.